The 20 T cell receptor beta chains in this list originate from one sample, sequenced in a study of T-cell reconstitution after alpha-beta-depleted transplantation in children. Unique molecular identifiers were incorporated into the prepared TCRbeta library. Each CDR3 protein is one row after TCRdb ran MiXCR on the PCR reads. The data show under 850,000 distinct CDR3 sequences, about an eighth seen once. Sequencing used PBMCs, obtained before TCRalphabeta/CD19-depleted stem cell transplant. These receptors came from a girl aged 2-10 years with congenital amegakaryocytic thrombocytopenia, due to receive a stem cell transplant.

The V gene is TRBV24-1, the J gene TRBJ2-3; D is unclear. The germline CDR1 and CDR2 sequences are KGHDR and SFDVKD. This CDR3 comprises 13 residues. Trimming removed 10 bases from V and 5 bases from J, with 15 bases in between. The chain's CDR3 is CATRGRPGDTQYF. CDR3 nucleotide sequence: TGTGCCACGCGAGGCAGGCCGGGAGATACGCAGTATTTT.

This clonotype was observed many times. The CDR3 region has the DNA TGCAGTGCTAGGCCAAACAGGGGTCCTGCGGGAGATACGCAGTATTTT. It codes for CSARPNRGPAGDTQYF. The chain uses TRBV20-1 and TRBJ2-3, with TRBD1 matching 7 bases. This CDR3 comprises 16 residues. Per germline, CDR1 DFQATT and CDR2 SNEGSKA (reference sequence). V dropped 3 bases and J dropped 5; count of bases not matched to a gene: 14.

This chain connects TRBV9 to TRBJ1-2; weak D call: TRBD1 (5 bases). Germline V gene sequence: CDR1 SGDLS, CDR2 YYNGEE. CDR3 length: 13 residues. Between the trimmed V and J ends, which lost 0 bases and 8 bases, there was a span of 11 bases. The CDR3: CASSVAGTYGYTF. In DNA form, the CDR3 reads TGTGCCAGCAGCGTAGCAGGGACTTACGGCTACACCTTC. Full variable domain (outside the CDR3, taken from reference TRBV9 and TRBJ1-2): DSGVTQTPKHLITATGQRVTLRCSPRSGDLSVYWYQQSLDQGLQFLIQYYNGEERAKGNILERFSAQQFPDLHSELNLSSLELGDSALYFCASSVAGTYGYTFGSGTRLTVV.

The V and J genes are TRBV7-2 and TRBJ2-3; D is unclear. Germline V gene lookup returns CDR1 SGHTA and CDR2 FQGNSA. V lost 4 bases to trimming and J lost 4 bases, with 21 bases between them. There are 17 residues in the CDR3. In DNA form, the CDR3 reads TGTGCCAGCAGCTCAAGAAGGGCGGCAAGGAGTGCAGATACGCAGTATTTT. Amino acids: CASSSRRAARSADTQYF.

The table lists this clonotype with many counts. This chain links TRBV15 with TRBJ2-1; 9 positions match TRBD2. The CDR3 consists of 18 residues. V dropped 0 bases and J dropped 7; count of bases not matched to a gene: 13. CDR1 and CDR2 (germline): LNHNV, YYDKDF (reference sequence). The CDR3 loop is CATSRDKGSLAGTNEQFF. The CDR3 coding sequence is TGTGCCACCAGCAGAGATAAGGGAAGCCTAGCGGGAACTAATGAGCAGTTCTTC.

Many counts were recorded for this clonotype. The rearrangement joins TRBV12-3 or TRBV12-4 to TRBJ1-4, with TRBD1 identical over 8 bases. V dropped 3 bases and J dropped 8; count of bases not matched to a gene: 8. The CDR3 totals 15 residues. The chain's CDR3 is CASSFSAGGVEKLFF. The CDR3 region has the DNA TGTGCCAGCAGTTTCTCGGCAGGGGGCGTGGAAAAACTGTTTTTT.

This clonotype came up many times. The chain links TRBV27 to TRBJ1-2; no clear D gene. Looked up from germline, CDR1 is MNHEY and CDR2 is SMNVEV (reference sequence). V lost 3 bases, J lost 9 bases, and 14 bases lay in between. The CDR3 has 13 amino acids. The CDR3 nucleotides read TGTGCCAGCAGTTTCCGCAGCCACGGGAGCTACACCTTC. Protein sequence: CASSFRSHGSYTF.

At least ten counts were recorded for this clonotype. This chain connects TRBV5-1 to TRBJ1-2; D is undetermined. Germline CDR1 and CDR2: SGHRS and YFSETQ. The CDR3 is made up of 15 amino acids. The V end was cut by 4 bases, the J end by 4 bases, with 17 bases between. The CDR3 here is CASSVHAKSGYGYTF. CDR3 coding DNA: TGCGCCAGCAGCGTACATGCAAAAAGCGGCTATGGCTACACCTTC.

V usage is TRBV14 and J usage is TRBJ1-3; the D is unclear. The germline V and J ends were trimmed by 0 bases and 4 bases, with 19 bases remaining between them. This CDR3 contains 18 residues. Germline loops: CDR1 SGHDN, CDR2 FVKESK. CDR3 coding DNA: TGTGCCAGCAGCCAAGATTGGGGTTATCCCACGAACGGAAACACCATATATTTT. It yields the protein CASSQDWGYPTNGNTIYF. The full variable domain, with the rest looked up from reference TRBV14 and TRBJ1-3, is EAGVTQFPSHSVIEKGQTVTLRCDPISGHDNLYWYRRVMGKEIKFLLHFVKESKQDESGMPNNRFLAERTGGTYSTLKVQPAELEDSGVYFCASSQDWGYPTNGNTIYFGEGSWLTVV.

Worth noting for this clonotype: A much larger clonotype is one base distant, so this may be a read error. This rearrangement joins TRBV6-5 to TRBJ2-3, with 7 bases that match TRBD2. CDR3 size: 17 residues. Germline V CDR1 and CDR2: MNHEY, SVGAGI. The V segment lost 4 bases and the J segment 1 base; nucleotides outside the gene matches: 11. The DNA of the CDR3 is TGTGCCAGCAGTTCCCTAGCGGCTCCCATTGGCACAGATACGCAGTATTTT. Translation: CASSSLAAPIGTDTQYF.

This clonotype was picked up many times. The V call is TRBV12-3 or TRBV12-4, the J call TRBJ2-3; no reliable D call. The germline V and J ends were trimmed by 6 bases and 1 base, with 5 bases remaining between them. This CDR3 contains 12 residues. The CDR3: CASSFRTDTQYF. The CDR3 coding sequence is TGTGCCAGCAGCTTCCGCACAGATACGCAGTATTTT.

This clonotype was seen at least ten times. V usage is TRBV5-1 and J usage is TRBJ2-1, with D tentatively TRBD2 (5 bases). Trimming took off 6 bases at V and 4 bases at J, with 20 bases between the two ends. The germline CDR1 and CDR2 sequences are SGHRS and YFSETQ. The CDR3 contains 16 residues. The CDR3 loop reads CASKFEEAAPYNEQFF. The CDR3 DNA reads as TGCGCCAGCAAGTTCGAGGAAGCGGCGCCTTACAATGAGCAGTTCTTC.

This clonotype was counted between two and nine times. V is TRBV7-6 and J is TRBJ1-1; unclear D gene. The CDR3 has 14 residues. The V end lost 4 bases, the J end lost 5 bases, and 14 bases lay between the germline ends. In germline, CDR1 is SGHVS, CDR2 FNYEAQ. CDR3 sequence: CASSSGRARTEAFF. CDR3 nucleotides: TGTGCCAGCAGCTCCGGAAGGGCTCGGACTGAAGCTTTCTTT.

This sequence joins TRBV2 and TRBJ2-1; 11 nucleotides line up with TRBD2. The ends lost 6 bases at V and 9 bases at J; junction bases unmatched: 13. The CDR3 sequence is 16 residues long. CDR1 and CDR2 from the germline V gene are SNHLY and FYNNEI. The CDR3 is CASSDETSGRLGEQFF. The CDR3 region has the DNA TGTGCCAGCAGCGATGAAACTAGCGGGAGATTGGGTGAGCAGTTCTTC.

There are a few counts of this clonotype. The V gene is TRBV6-5, the J gene TRBJ2-5; tentative D call: TRBD2 (6 bases). This CDR3 is 16 amino acids long. Germline-derived CDR1 and CDR2 are MNHEY and SVGAGI. V shed 1 base and J shed 4 bases, with 16 bases lying between them. The CDR3 region is CASSYFPGGFPETQYF. CDR3 DNA sequence: TGTGCCAGCAGTTACTTCCCCGGGGGTTTTCCAGAGACCCAGTACTTC.

This clonotype was counted a few times. CDR3: CASSDLEAQYF. CDR3 DNA: TGTGCCAGCAGTGATTTAGAAGCCCAGTACTTC. The V call is TRBV6-1, the J call TRBJ2-5; D is undetermined. CDR3 length equals 11 residues. V shed 3 bases and J shed 9 bases, with 8 bases lying between them. In germline, CDR1 is MNHNS, CDR2 SASEGT.

This clonotype was seen more than once but under ten times. This chain uses TRBV18 with TRBJ2-3; TRBD2 is a possible D gene (6 bases). V lost 2 bases to trimming and J lost 3 bases, with 9 bases between them. The CDR3 is made up of 14 amino acids. Germline CDR1 KGHSH, CDR2 LQKENI. For the CDR3, the DNA is TGTGCCAGCTCACCATTTCGGGAGACAGATACGCAGTATTTT. It encodes CASSPFRETDTQYF.

This clonotype was counted ten times or more. The chain is built from TRBV5-8 and TRBJ2-1; D is unclear. Trimming removed 2 bases from V and 6 bases from J, with 15 bases in between. There are 15 residues in the CDR3. CDR1 is SGHTS, CDR2 YDEGEE, per germline. The CDR3 loop is CASSFTSPDGNEQFF. Here the CDR3 DNA reads TGTGCCAGCAGCTTTACCTCACCGGACGGCAATGAGCAGTTCTTC.

This clonotype has only a few counts. The V and J genes are TRBV18 and TRBJ1-3; possible D gene TRBD1, 5 bases. V lost 0 bases to trimming and J lost 0 bases, with 9 bases between them. The CDR3 consists of 16 residues. CDR1 KGHSH and CDR2 LQKENI come from the germline V gene. CDR3 amino acids: CASSPPQGSSGNTIYF. In nucleotides, the CDR3 is TGTGCCAGCTCACCACCCCAGGGATCCTCTGGAAACACCATATATTTT.

This clonotype was seen ten or more times. The CDR3 region is CASSQLPRGLSNQPQHF. The CDR3 nucleotides read TGCGCCAGCAGCCAACTACCACGGGGTTTATCCAATCAGCCCCAGCATTTT. The rearrangement links TRBV4-1 to TRBJ1-5; D is unresolved. The V and J ends lost 2 bases and 3 bases respectively, with 17 bases between them. The CDR3 has 17 residues. Germline V lookup: CDR1 MGHRA, CDR2 YSYEKL.